The 19 T cell receptor beta chains in this list originate from one sample, sequenced in a study of cytomegalovirus exposure and HLA in healthy donors. Use of 60 Vbeta and 13 Jbeta primers characterized the PCR. TCRdb's copy holds only in-frame clones and misses some; the assay was immunoSEQ multiplex PCR. The sample lists approximately 97,000 clones, roughly three quarters occurring once. Sequenced: PBMCs. These receptors originate from a male donor in good health and CMV-seropositive.

This clone is a singleton in its sample. The chain uses TRBV6-6 and TRBJ1-4; D call uncertain. Trimming stripped 5 bases from V and 0 bases from J, with 13 bases between. Germline values: CDR1 MNHNY, CDR2 SVGAGI (reference sequence). The CDR3 is 16 amino acids. CDR3 bases: TGTGCCAGCAGTCTCTTCGTGGGCGCAACTAATGAAAAACTGTTTTTT. It codes for CASSLFVGATNEKLFF.

The rearrangement uses TRBV7-9 and TRBJ2-3, with D possibly matching TRBD2 (6 bases). The CDR3 sequence is 17 residues long. V was trimmed by 1 base and J by 1 base, leaving 15 bases between them. Per germline, CDR1 SEHNR and CDR2 FQNEAQ (reference sequence). DNA of the CDR3: TGTGCCAGCAGCTTAGGGCTAGCGACCCGCGGCACAGATACGCAGTATTTT. It encodes CASSLGLATRGTDTQYF.

The CDR3, as DNA: TGTGCCAGTAGTGCCGGGATCGGACCCTACGAGCAGTACTTC. Residues: CASSAGIGPYEQYF. V usage is TRBV19 and J usage is TRBJ2-7; tentatively, D is TRBD2 (5 bases). V was shortened by 5 bases and J by 2 bases, with 13 bases between the two germline ends. The CDR3 totals 14 residues. Germline-derived CDR1 and CDR2 are LNHDA and SQIVND (reference sequence).

The chain has TRBV7-2 and TRBJ2-2, with D unresolved. V was trimmed by 1 base and J by 6 bases, leaving 9 bases between them. Germline values: CDR1 SGHTA, CDR2 FQGNSA. The CDR3 runs to 14 residues. In DNA form, the CDR3 reads TGTGCCAGCAGCTTAGAGGCACAGTCCGGGGAGCTGTTTTTT. It is translated as CASSLEAQSGELFF.

This clone was observed a single time. The rearrangement joins TRBV6-5 to TRBJ1-2; tentatively, D is TRBD1 (5 bases). CDR1 MNHEY and CDR2 SVGAGI come from the germline V gene. The V end was cut by 10 bases, the J end by 4 bases, with 13 bases between. The CDR3 runs to 12 residues. CDR3 sequence: CATLDSSYGYTF. Written as DNA, the CDR3 is TGTGCCACTCTAGACAGCTCCTATGGCTACACCTTC.

The gene calls are TRBV25-1 and TRBJ1-1; a weak D match, TRBD1 (6 bases). The germline gives CDR1 MGHDK, CDR2 SYGVNS. The CDR3 has 13 amino acids. V lost 5 bases to trimming and J lost 8 bases, with 15 bases between them. The CDR3 DNA follows: TGTGCCAGCAGTCCCCGGACAGAAAAGGAAGCTTTCTTT. It yields the protein CASSPRTEKEAFF.

The chain employs TRBV28 and TRBJ2-3; 8 bases fit TRBD2. After removal of 5 bases from V and 0 bases from J, the junction contained 4 bases not matched to a gene. From germline, CDR1 is MDHEN and CDR2 SYDVKM. The CDR3 consists of 15 residues. The CDR3 nucleotides read TGTGCCAGCAGTCGGGGGGGAGCTAGCACAGATACGCAGTATTTT. Protein sequence: CASSRGGASTDTQYF. The whole variable domain, filled in from reference TRBV28 and TRBJ2-3, reads DVKVTQSSRYLVKRTGEKVFLECVQDMDHENMFWYRQDPGLGLRLIYFSYDVKMKEKGDIPEGYSVSREKKERFSLILESASTNQTSMYLCASSRGGASTDTQYFGPGTRLTVL.

The chain uses TRBV19 and TRBJ1-5, with 8 positions matching TRBD1. The germline gives CDR1 LNHDA, CDR2 SQIVND (reference sequence). The CDR3 is made up of 14 amino acids. V lost 7 bases and J lost 3; bases outside the gene matches: 5. CDR3 bases: TGTGCCAGTAAAAACAGGGGGAACAATCAGCCCCAGCATTTT. Protein product: CASKNRGNNQPQHF. Variable domain in full (rest from reference TRBV19 and TRBJ1-5): DGGITQSPKYLFRKEGQNVTLSCEQNLNHDAMYWYRQDPGQGLRLIYYSQIVNDFQKGDIAEGYSVSREKKESFPLTVTSAQKNPTAFYLCASKNRGNNQPQHFGDGTRLSIL.

There are a few counts of this clone. The chain couples TRBV4-2 to TRBJ2-2; no clear D gene. With 3 bases removed from V and 7 bases from J, the gap between germline ends came to 6 bases. CDR1 and CDR2 from the germline V gene are LGHNA and YNFKEQ. This CDR3 comprises 12 residues. CDR3 coding DNA: TGTGCCAGCAGCCAGGCAAGCGGGGAGCTGTTTTTT. It encodes CASSQASGELFF.

This chain uses TRBV7-9 with TRBJ2-7, with no clear D. This CDR3 has 12 residues. Trimming left V 5 bases short and J 5 bases short, with 10 bases between. In germline, CDR1 is SEHNR, CDR2 FQNEAQ (reference sequence). The CDR3 protein is CASSPTNNEQYF. DNA of the CDR3: TGTGCCAGCAGCCCAACAAACAACGAGCAGTACTTC.

In its sample, this clone was seen once. V and J are TRBV18 and TRBJ2-1; D not certain. V lost 0 bases and J 0 bases, leaving 9 bases between the germline ends. This CDR3 comprises 16 residues. Germline V CDR1 and CDR2: KGHSH, LQKENI. CDR3 amino acids: CASSPPSERSYNEQFF. The CDR3 DNA reads as TGTGCCAGCTCACCACCGAGTGAGCGCTCCTACAATGAGCAGTTCTTC.

The chain links TRBV11-3 to TRBJ1-1, with 7 bases fitting TRBD1. The length of the CDR3 is 14 residues. Per germline, CDR1 SGHNT and CDR2 YENEEA. Trimming took 5 bases from V and 10 from J; bases not matched to a gene: 13. CDR3 DNA sequence: TGTGCCAGCAGCCAATCCCGGGACAGTTCATCAGCTTTCTTT. Its translation is CASSQSRDSSSAFF.

CDR3 amino acids: CASSRDGVYGYTF. CDR3 bases: TGTGCCAGCAGCCGAGACGGGGTCTATGGCTACACCTTC. The V call is TRBV7-2, the J call TRBJ1-2; D is undetermined. V lost 5 bases and J lost 4, with 11 bases in between. CDR3 length: 13 amino acids. Germline V CDR1 and CDR2: SGHTA, FQGNSA.

CDR3 DNA: TGCGCCAGCAGCTCCGGACTAGCGATGGGGCAAGAGACCCAGTACTTC. This sequence encodes CASSSGLAMGQETQYF. This chain links TRBV5-1 with TRBJ2-5, with 9 bases that match TRBD2. The CDR3 totals 16 residues. J gave up 2 bases and V 3 bases, and 8 bases lay outside the gene matches. From germline, CDR1 is SGHRS and CDR2 YFSETQ.

This chain joins TRBV9 and TRBJ1-4, with D maybe TRBD1 (6 bases). Germline V CDR1 and CDR2: SGDLS, YYNGEE. V shed 1 base and J shed 6 bases, with 13 bases lying between them. CDR3 length equals 15 residues. Written as DNA, the CDR3 is TGTGCCAGCAGCGTAACAGGGTGGGGAGATGAAAAACTGTTTTTT. It translates to CASSVTGWGDEKLFF.

This clone has more than one count but fewer than ten. The rearrangement links TRBV7-2 to TRBJ2-3; tentatively, D is TRBD2 (7 bases). From germline, CDR1 is SGHTA and CDR2 FQGNSA. V shed 4 bases and J shed 8 bases, with 13 bases lying between them. The CDR3 runs to 13 residues. In nucleotides, the CDR3 is TGTGCCAGCAGCTCTGACCGGGGGGCTACGCAGTATTTT. Protein sequence: CASSSDRGATQYF. Based on the CDR3 plus reference TRBV7-2 and TRBJ2-3, the full variable domain is GAGVSQSPSNKVTEKGKDVELRCDPISGHTALYWYRQSLGQGLEFLIYFQGNSAPDKSGLPSDRFSAERTGGSVSTLTIQRTQQEDSAVYLCASSSDRGATQYFGPGTRLTVL.

V usage is TRBV7-2 and J usage is TRBJ2-1; 11 bases are shared with TRBD2. J was trimmed by 9 bases and V by 2 bases; bases with no gene match: 9. The CDR3 runs to 16 residues. Germline V gene data show CDR1 as SGHTA and CDR2 as FQGNSA. This chain's CDR3 is CASSLWGTSGGGEQFF. CDR3 DNA: TGTGCCAGCAGCTTATGGGGGACTAGCGGAGGTGGTGAGCAGTTCTTC.

The chain employs TRBV14 and TRBJ2-7; 14 bases map to TRBD2. V lost 5 bases, J lost 3 bases, and 3 bases stayed unmatched. This CDR3 is built from 15 residues. Germline V gene lookup returns CDR1 SGHDN and CDR2 FVKESK. The CDR3 loop is CASSRTSGRHYEQYF. The CDR3 bases are TGTGCCAGCAGCAGGACTAGCGGGAGGCACTACGAGCAGTACTTC.

This sequence joins TRBV5-1 and TRBJ2-1; maybe TRBD2 (5 bases). Per the germline V gene, CDR1 is SGHRS and CDR2 is YFSETQ. The CDR3 has 15 residues. The V end was cut by 2 bases, the J end by 8 bases, with 17 bases between. The CDR3 spells CASSLSAREGDEQFF. Written as DNA, the CDR3 is TGCGCCAGCAGCTTATCCGCGCGAGAGGGCGATGAGCAGTTCTTC.